The source of this TCR beta chain is a study of shared clonotypes between healthy human individuals. Trimming removed 4 bases from V and 0 bases from J, with 28 bases in between. Per the germline V gene, CDR1 is KGHSH and CDR2 is LQKENI. The CDR3 has 21 residues. The naive CD8 fraction comprised CD45RO-negative cells positively selected for CCR7 and excluded terminally differentiated effector memory CD45RA+ cells. The method was immunoSEQ multiplex PCR; TCRdb's version includes in-frame clones alone and lacks a portion of them. The sample has a few million clones; around 95% are singletons. Material: naive CD8+ T cells from PBMCs. The clonotype comes from a man between 18 and 35 years old in good health. Some clones in this sample may be carry-over from other donors' samples. This chain connects TRBV18 to TRBJ2-1; D could derive from TRBD1 or TRBD2 (5 bases each). For the CDR3, the DNA is TGTGCCAGCTCACTTCTCCTCCCCGGGACCATCAGTTCGAGCTCCTACAATGAGCAGTTCTTC. It is translated as CASSLLLPGTISSSSYNEQFF.